The clone carrying this T cell receptor (beta chain) turned up a few times. Its antigen is unidentified. This entry comes from a study of response to subunit inactivated influenza vaccine. Study conclusions and caveats: With each seasonal influenza vaccination, the authors suggested, few new T cells are recruited.

TCRdb ran MiXCR on the RT-PCR reads and lists one entry per CDR3 protein. The sample lists about 500,000 distinct CDR3 sequences; approximately 16% were seen once. Germline V gene lookup returns CDR1 DFQATT and CDR2 SNEGSKA (reference sequence). CDR3 size: 14 residues. The rearrangement joins TRBV20-1 to TRBJ2-5; 10 positions agree with TRBD1. Source: CD4+ T cells sorted from PBMCs, taken 23 months after vaccination. This receptor was identified in a man between 45 and 75 years old who received an inactivated influenza vaccine. In DNA form, the CDR3 reads TGCAGGGGGTGGGACAGGGGCGAAAAAGAGACCCAGTACTTC. Its protein is CRGWDRGEKETQYF.